The clone carrying this T cell receptor (beta chain) turned up a few times. This entry is derived from a study of T cells in Graves' hyperthyroidism and ophthalmopathy. Amplified TCR beta CDR3 regions came from RNA transcripts. TCR CDR3 regions were first amplified by RT-PCR with HTBI primers. MiXCR was run by TCRdb on the multiplex PCR reads, yielding one entry per CDR3 protein. This table holds fewer than 700,000 distinct CDR3 sequences, about 15% found once. The receptor comes from a woman aged 18-35 years with Graves' ophthalmopathy. The sequenced material came from blood.

Here the CDR3 DNA reads TGCAGTGCTAGATTGGCTCAGCCGGTGGGCTATGGCTACACCTTC. Amino acid sequence: CSARLAQPVGYGYTF. The gene calls are TRBV20-1 and TRBJ1-2; D not certain. V gave up 2 bases and J gave up 4 bases, with 17 bases separating them. This CDR3 contains 15 residues. Germline V gene data show CDR1 as DFQATT and CDR2 as SNEGSKA (reference sequence).